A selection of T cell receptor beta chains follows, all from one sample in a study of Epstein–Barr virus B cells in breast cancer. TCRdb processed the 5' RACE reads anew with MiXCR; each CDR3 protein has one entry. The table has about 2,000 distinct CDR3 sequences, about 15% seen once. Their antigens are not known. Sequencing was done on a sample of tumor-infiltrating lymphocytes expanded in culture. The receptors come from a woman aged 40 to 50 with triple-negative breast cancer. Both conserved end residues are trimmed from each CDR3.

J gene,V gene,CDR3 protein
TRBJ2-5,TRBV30,AWKRDNAQETQY
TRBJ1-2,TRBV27,ASSRQGRHYGYT
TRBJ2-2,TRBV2,ASSELGQGNTGELF
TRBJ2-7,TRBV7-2,ASSLGGSVYEQY
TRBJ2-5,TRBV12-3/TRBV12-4,ASRRSLRGSEETQY
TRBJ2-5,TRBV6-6,ASSYSSHQGTQY
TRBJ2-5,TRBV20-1,STKGWRAETQY
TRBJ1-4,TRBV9,ASSPGQGATNEKLF
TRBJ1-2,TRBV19,ASSIDRYGYT
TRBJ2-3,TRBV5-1,ASSLAETGVGDTQY
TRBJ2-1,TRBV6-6,ASSLQGNEQF
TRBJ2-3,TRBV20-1,SARPPPSGRRDTQY
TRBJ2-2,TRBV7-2,ASSWGAANTGELF
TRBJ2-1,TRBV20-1,SAAINNEQF
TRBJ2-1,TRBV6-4,ASSDSWGAHNEQF
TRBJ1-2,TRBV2,ASHEVGGYT
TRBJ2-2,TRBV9,ASSPDTGELF
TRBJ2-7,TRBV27,ASSPRASGGGNEQY
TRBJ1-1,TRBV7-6,ASSLASRGLIRHMNTEAF
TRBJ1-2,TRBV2,ASRQGDYGYT
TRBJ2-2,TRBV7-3,ATSGDTGELF
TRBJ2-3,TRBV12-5,ASALLANTQY
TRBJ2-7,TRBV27,ASRGQAYEQY
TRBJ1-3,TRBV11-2,ASSLEPGNTIY
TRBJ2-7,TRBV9,ASSVSPGTYEQY
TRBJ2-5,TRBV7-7,ASSLSRSGGPQY
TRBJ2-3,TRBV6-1,ASSGAGGTQY
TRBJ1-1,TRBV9,ASSSPRAGWGTEAF
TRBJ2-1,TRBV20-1,SACERGPSHPDEQF
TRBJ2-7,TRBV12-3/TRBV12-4,ASSLLEGLEQY
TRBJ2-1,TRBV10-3,AISGGTTPNEQF
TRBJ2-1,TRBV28,ASSSPGPRGNEQF
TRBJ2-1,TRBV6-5,ASSYGLETLNEQF
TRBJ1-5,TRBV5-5,ASAAGTGGQPQH
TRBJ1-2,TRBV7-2,ASSLDFQGNYGYT
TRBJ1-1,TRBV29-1,SVVRTGTEAF
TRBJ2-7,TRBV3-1,ASKNSGGADEQY
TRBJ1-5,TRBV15,ATSREDWGANQPQH
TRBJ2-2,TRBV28,ARSTNGELF
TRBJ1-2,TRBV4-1,ASSQNYGYT
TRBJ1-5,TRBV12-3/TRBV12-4,ASSLRAGRRGNQPQH
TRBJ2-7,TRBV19,ASRPSGSSSYEQY
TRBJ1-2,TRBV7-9,ASSLDGGAHGYT
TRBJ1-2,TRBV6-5,ASSPGRARYGYP
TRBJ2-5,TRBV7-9,ASRGPGQGETQY
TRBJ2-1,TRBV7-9,ASSLLSNEQF
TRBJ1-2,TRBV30,AWSRTGGLYGYT
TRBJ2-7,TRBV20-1,SAGLAGSSGEQY
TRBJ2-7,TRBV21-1,ASSETHGQY
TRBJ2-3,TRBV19,ASSPTTSTDTQY
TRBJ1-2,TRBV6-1,ASSEAGSGDIQGYT
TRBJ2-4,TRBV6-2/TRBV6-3,ASSYLSGYGIQY
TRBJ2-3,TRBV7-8,ASSTNTDTQY
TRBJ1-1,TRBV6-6,ASSYSAGVNEAF
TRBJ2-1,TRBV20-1,SARTSGTLGNERGQF